A single sample is the source of the 19 T cell receptor beta chains below, sequenced in a study of beta chain features in type 1 diabetes. Study-wide findings and caveats: There was a moderate but significant shortening of TCRB CDR3s in all four CD4+ subsets of Type 1 diabetes patients.

As every portion of the isolated RNA was reverse transcribed, the sequencing read expressed TCRB transcripts. The assay was immunoSEQ multiplex PCR, and TCRdb's table has in-frame clones only and misses some. The table shows some 290,000 clones, with around 24% occurring only once. These receptors' targets are unknown. Sequences were obtained from naive CD4+ T cells from blood. These receptor sequences come from a woman aged 30 to 39 with type 1 diabetes.

In its sample, this clone was seen a few times. The J gene is TRBJ2-5, the V gene TRBV29-1; 8 positions agree with TRBD2. TRBJ2-7 explains the end of the DNA better; the J call may be wrong. The CDR3 loop spans 15 amino acids. Germline assignment: CDR1 SQVTM and CDR2 ANQGSEA. The CDR3 bases are TGCAGCGTTGGGGGACTAGGAGTGGGGTCCTACGAGCAGTACTTC. Protein sequence: CSVGGLGVGSYEQYF.

V usage is TRBV29-1 and J usage is TRBJ1-1; tentative D call: TRBD1 (5 bases). Trimming cost V 3 bases and J 3 bases, with 14 bases left between them. The CDR3 loop spans 14 amino acids. Germline V gives CDR1 SQVTM, CDR2 ANQGSEA. The CDR3 DNA sequence: TGCAGCGTTGAGGGGCTTCGGGAGGACACTGAAGCTTTCTTT. This codes for CSVEGLREDTEAFF.

The genes are TRBV5-1 and TRBJ2-7, with 8 bases that match TRBD2. The CDR3 is 15 amino acids. With 0 bases clipped from V and 5 bases from J, the junction kept 7 bases outside the gene matches. The V gene's germline CDR1 is SGHRS and CDR2 YFSETQ. CDR3 coding DNA: TGCGCCAGCAGCTTGGGGTACGGGGGGGGCGACGAGCAGTACTTC. This translates into CASSLGYGGGDEQYF.

This clone has more than one count but fewer than ten. The gene calls are TRBV11-2 and TRBJ1-2; TRBD1 might be the D (5 bases). Germline values: CDR1 SGHAT, CDR2 FQNNGV. CDR3 length: 13 residues. V was shortened by 5 bases and J by 10 bases, with 17 bases between the two germline ends. CDR3 loop: CASSANFGALYTF. The CDR3 DNA follows: TGTGCCAGCAGCGCCAATTTTGGGGCCCTCTACACCTTC. Full variable domain (missing parts from reference TRBV11-2 and TRBJ1-2): EAGVAQSPRYKIIEKRQSVAFWCNPISGHATLYWYQQILGQGPKLLIQFQNNGVVDDSQLPKDRFSAERLKGVDSTLKIQPAKLEDSAVYLCASSANFGALYTFGSGTRLTVV.

This chain joins TRBV11-2 and TRBJ2-1; no firm D call. Trimming removed 4 bases from V and 0 bases from J, with 4 bases in between. CDR3 size: 13 residues. Looked up from germline, CDR1 is SGHAT and CDR2 is FQNNGV. This CDR3 reads CASSSISYNEQFF. For the CDR3, the DNA is TGTGCCAGCAGCTCCATCTCCTACAATGAGCAGTTCTTC.

This chain joins TRBV29-1 and TRBJ2-5, with 13 nucleotides matching TRBD2. This CDR3 is 15 amino acids long. Germline CDR1 reads SQVTM; CDR2 reads ANQGSEA. V lost 7 bases and J lost 5; bases outside the gene matches: 10. CDR3 sequence reads: CSARTSGRVLETQYF. Here the CDR3 DNA reads TGCAGCGCCCGAACTAGCGGGAGGGTTCTGGAGACCCAGTACTTC.

The V gene is TRBV30, the J gene TRBJ2-1; D possibly corresponds to TRBD1 (5 bases). Trimming cost V 2 bases and J 5 bases, with 16 bases left between them. The CDR3 runs 15 residues. CDR1 and CDR2 from the germline V gene are GTSNPN and SVGIG (reference sequence). CDR3 sequence reads: CAWSWRAGRNNEQFF. The CDR3 nucleotides are TGTGCCTGGAGTTGGAGAGCAGGGCGGAACAATGAGCAGTTCTTC.

This clone has a handful of counts. This rearrangement joins TRBV20-1 to TRBJ2-7; a weak D match, TRBD1 (5 bases). With 7 bases removed from V and 1 base from J, the gap between germline ends came to 8 bases. Germline-derived CDR1 and CDR2 are DFQATT and SNEGSKA (reference sequence). This CDR3 comprises 11 residues. CDR3 in amino acids: CSVQGSYEQYF. The CDR3 DNA reads TGCAGTGTTCAGGGTTCCTACGAGCAGTACTTC.

The chain joins TRBV29-1 to TRBJ1-1; weak D call: TRBD1 (6 bases). V gave up 7 bases and J gave up 3 bases, with 18 bases separating them. This CDR3 is 14 amino acids long. Germline V gene sequence: CDR1 SQVTM, CDR2 ANQGSEA. The CDR3 is CSAGQRGGDTEAFF. The CDR3, as DNA: TGCAGCGCCGGCCAAAGGGGGGGGGACACTGAAGCTTTCTTT.

A note on this clone: The same CDR3 can be traced to other DNA sequences in this sample. V is TRBV30 and J is TRBJ1-1, with unresolved D. The V gene lost 3 bases and the J gene lost 2 bases, with 7 bases spanning the gap. Germline lookup yields CDR1 GTSNPN and CDR2 SVGIG (reference sequence). CDR3 length: 12 amino acids. The CDR3 DNA is TGTGCCTGGAGCAGGTCTAACACTGAAGCTTTCTTT. This encodes CAWSRSNTEAFF.

This clone was counted only a few times. The chain is built from TRBV29-1 and TRBJ2-3; tentative D call: TRBD1 (5 bases). The CDR3 consists of 16 residues. Germline loops: CDR1 SQVTM, CDR2 ANQGSEA. Between the trimmed V and J ends, which lost 5 bases and 0 bases, there was a span of 18 bases. The CDR3 DNA sequence: TGCAGCGTTCAGGGTGGGGCACCCTTTAGCACAGATACGCAGTATTTT. Its translation: CSVQGGAPFSTDTQYF.

This clone has more than one count but fewer than ten. The chain joins TRBV4-2 to TRBJ2-3, with D perhaps TRBD1 (6 bases). The V and J ends lost 1 base and 8 bases respectively, with 7 bases between them. This CDR3 spans 12 amino acids. CDR1 and CDR2 (germline): LGHNA, YNFKEQ. The CDR3 is CASSQGGGTQYF. The CDR3 nucleotides read TGTGCCAGCAGCCAAGGAGGGGGTACGCAGTATTTT.

The CDR3 reads CASSVGSGTASNTEAFF. For the CDR3, the DNA is TGTGCCAGCAGCGTAGGGTCCGGGACAGCCAGCAACACTGAAGCTTTCTTT. This chain joins TRBV9 and TRBJ1-1, with TRBD1 identical over 7 bases. This CDR3 has 17 residues. Germline-derived CDR1 and CDR2 are SGDLS and YYNGEE. Germline trimming cut 0 bases from V and 2 bases from J; bases unmatched to any gene: 10.

This clone was seen more than once but under ten times. The rearrangement links TRBV7-9 to TRBJ2-7, with 10 bases fitting TRBD2. V was clipped by 6 bases and J by 6 bases; unmatched bases: 8. Germline V gene sequence: CDR1 SEHNR, CDR2 FQNEAQ (reference sequence). This CDR3 is built from 14 residues. The CDR3 DNA reads as TGTGCCAGCAGTAGGGCTAGCGGGAGTGTCGAGCAGTACTTC. Amino acids: CASSRASGSVEQYF.

The table lists this clone with a few counts. The rearrangement links TRBV25-1 to TRBJ2-1, with D maybe TRBD1 (7 bases). V lost 2 bases to trimming and J lost 8 bases, with 10 bases between them. The CDR3 runs 13 residues. Germline V gene lookup returns CDR1 MGHDK and CDR2 SYGVNS. The CDR3 is CASSERRGHEQFF. The CDR3 DNA is TGTGCCAGCAGTGAAAGGAGGGGGCATGAGCAGTTCTTC.

This clone occurred a few times. The rearrangement links TRBV29-1 to TRBJ2-1; D unresolved. Germline CDR1 and CDR2: SQVTM and ANQGSEA. This CDR3 has 12 amino acids. V was pared by 5 bases and J by 6 bases, with 11 bases between. In DNA form, the CDR3 reads TGCAGCGTTATTGCGGAAAGCAATGAGCAGTTCTTC. Its protein product is CSVIAESNEQFF.

In its sample, this clone was seen a few times. The CDR3 sequence is CASNRGQGGTDTQYF. CDR3 coding DNA: TGCGCCAGCAACCGAGGACAGGGCGGCACAGATACGCAGTATTTT. The V call is TRBV5-1, the J call TRBJ2-3; 8 positions agree with TRBD1. J lost 1 base, V lost 6 bases, and 7 bases had no gene match. The CDR3 length is 15 residues. CDR1 is SGHRS and CDR2 is YFSETQ in the germline V gene.

In its sample, this clone was seen a few times. The V gene is TRBV29-1, the J gene TRBJ2-7; D ambiguous. V was trimmed by 3 bases and J by 5 bases, leaving 8 bases between them. The CDR3 runs to 11 residues. CDR1 is SQVTM and CDR2 is ANQGSEA in the germline V gene. CDR3 sequence reads: CSVELADEQYF. In DNA, the CDR3 is TGCAGCGTTGAGTTAGCAGACGAGCAGTACTTC.

This clone appeared a single time. The CDR3 loop reads CASSLGTGGGNTEAFF. CDR3 nucleotide sequence: TGTGCCAGCAGCTTAGGGACAGGGGGCGGGAACACTGAAGCTTTCTTT. The chain recombines TRBV7-9 with TRBJ1-1; the match to TRBD1 covers 11 bases. Unmatched junction bases numbered 2, after V lost 1 base and J lost 1 base. CDR3 length: 16 amino acids. Germline lookup yields CDR1 SEHNR and CDR2 FQNEAQ (reference sequence).